Sequencing of this T cell receptor beta chain was carried out in a study of CD8 T cells in ankylosing spondylitis. General observations from the study: Blood of patients with ankylosing spondylitis appeared to be characterized by a TCR beta motif of roughly eight highly homologous variants. Clones tied to disease were said to be significantly enriched in matched ankylosing spondylitis synovial fluid.

CDR3 length: 14 amino acids. V shed 2 bases, J shed 3 bases, and the junction held 2 bases outside the gene matches. Germline lookup yields CDR1 WNHNN and CDR2 SYGVQD (reference sequence). One entry per CDR3 protein results from TCRdb running MiXCR on the 5' RACE reads. The table has 300,000 to 400,000 distinct CDR3 sequences, 20% to 25% seen once. This clonotype was found a few times. The antigen remains unidentified. The receptor comes from a male donor with ankylosing spondylitis or in good health (not recorded which). The sample comprised blood, either unsorted or a sorted T cell fraction (not recorded which). The chain is built from TRBV10-1 and TRBJ2-7, with 9 bases lining up with TRBD1. The CDR3 region has the DNA TGCGCCAGCAGTGAGATGGGACAGGGCTACGAGCAGTACTTC. This sequence encodes CASSEMGQGYEQYF.